The 5 T cell receptor beta chains presented below share a single source sample, sequenced in a study of Tregs in tolerant kidney transplant recipients. Using immunoSEQ multiplex PCR, the repertoire was profiled, and TCRdb retains in-frame clones only, with some absent. The sample lists some 110,000 clones, 85% to 95% occurring once. Source material: CD4+ T cells from blood. These receptors were obtained from a human donor in good health.

This chain connects TRBV5-6 to TRBJ2-2, with D tentatively TRBD2 (6 bases). Germline CDR1 and CDR2: SGHDT and YYEEEE. V dropped 5 bases and J dropped 5 bases, with 19 bases sitting between them. The CDR3 is 16 residues long. The CDR3 loop reads CASSLALGGYTGELFF. CDR3 in DNA: TGTGCCAGCAGTCTAGCCCTGGGGGGATATACCGGGGAGCTGTTTTTT.

The chain combines TRBV5-6 with TRBJ2-7; 10 bases agree with TRBD2. The germline CDR1 and CDR2 sequences are SGHDT and YYEEEE. This CDR3 region has 15 residues. V lost 5 bases, J lost 2 bases, and 7 bases stayed unmatched. For the CDR3, the DNA is TGTGCCAGCAGGGACAGCGGGAGGGCCCCCTACGAGCAGTACTTC. It specifies CASRDSGRAPYEQYF.

The chain joins TRBV18 to TRBJ1-1, with 8 bases lining up with TRBD1. Germline CDR1 and CDR2: KGHSH and LQKENI. Germline trimming cut 6 bases from V and 8 bases from J; bases unmatched to any gene: 17. The CDR3 is 16 residues long. The CDR3 nucleotides are TGTGCCAGCTCCTCAACAGGGGGAAGGCTCTCCCTGGAAGCTTTCTTT. Amino acid sequence: CASSSTGGRLSLEAFF.

The J gene is TRBJ2-7, the V gene TRBV5-5; 9 nucleotides agree with TRBD2. Germline trimming cut 0 bases from V and 4 bases from J; bases unmatched to any gene: 5. CDR3 length: 15 amino acids. Germline V gives CDR1 SGHKS, CDR2 YYEKEE (reference sequence). The CDR3 here is CASSLALAGSYEQYF. CDR3 sequence (DNA): TGTGCCAGCAGCTTGGCCCTAGCGGGGTCTTACGAGCAGTACTTC. The variable domain in full, completed from reference TRBV5-5 and TRBJ2-7, reads DAGVTQSPTHLIKTRGQQVTLRCSPISGHKSVSWYQQVLGQGPQFIFQYYEKEERGRGNFPDRFSARQFPNYSSELNVNALLLGDSALYLCASSLALAGSYEQYFGPGTRLTVT.

The chain is built from TRBV11-3 and TRBJ2-5; D perhaps matches TRBD2 (5 bases). CDR1 is SGHNT and CDR2 is YENEEA in the germline V gene. V lost 0 bases, J lost 5 bases, and 7 bases lay in between. The CDR3 is 13 amino acids. CDR3 in amino acids: CASSLEAGETQYF. The CDR3 DNA reads as TGTGCCAGCAGCTTAGAGGCGGGTGAGACCCAGTACTTC.